These 7 T cell receptor beta chains share one sample of origin, sequenced in a study of CD8 T cells in Susac syndrome. Random hexamers were used to reverse transcribe about 0.45 to 1 ug of RNA. TCRdb reprocessed the immunoSEQ multiplex PCR reads via MiXCR and lists one record per CDR3 protein. The data contain about 440,000 distinct CDR3 sequences, more than 80% of them singletons. The sample was CD8+ T cells from PBMCs. The receptors originated from a human donor with multiple sclerosis.

This rearrangement joins TRBV5-1 to TRBJ1-1; D possibly corresponds to TRBD1 (5 bases). The CDR3 consists of 15 residues. V dropped 2 bases and J dropped 4 bases, with 15 bases sitting between them. Per germline, CDR1 SGHRS and CDR2 YFSETQ. This CDR3 reads CASSLNPNGGTEAFF. CDR3 nucleotide sequence: TGCGCCAGCAGCTTAAACCCCAACGGGGGCACTGAAGCTTTCTTT. The full variable domain, rest sourced from reference TRBV5-1 and TRBJ1-1, is KAGVTQTPRYLIKTRGQQVTLSCSPISGHRSVSWYQQTPGQGLQFLFEYFSETQRNKGNFPGRFSGRQFSNSRSEMNVSTLELGDSALYLCASSLNPNGGTEAFFGQGTRLTVV.

The genes are TRBV11-2 and TRBJ1-1; D not certain. Germline values: CDR1 SGHAT, CDR2 FQNNGV. The V gene lost 0 bases and the J gene lost 7 bases, with 9 bases spanning the gap. This CDR3 has 13 residues. The CDR3: CASSLEAGGEAFF. Written as DNA, the CDR3 is TGTGCCAGCAGCTTAGAGGCTGGCGGTGAAGCTTTCTTT.

The table lists this clonotype with a few counts. The chain carries TRBV27 and TRBJ1-1; TRBD1 might be the D (5 bases). The CDR3 is 14 residues long. Germline CDR1 is MNHEY and CDR2 is SMNVEV (reference sequence). V shed 3 bases and J shed 3 bases, with 11 bases lying between them. This CDR3 reads CASSLSLGDTEAFF. CDR3 DNA: TGTGCCAGCAGTTTGAGCCTAGGGGACACTGAAGCTTTCTTT.

The genes are TRBV2 and TRBJ2-7, with D maybe TRBD1 (6 bases). CDR3 length: 14 residues. With 4 bases removed from V and 5 bases from J, the gap between germline ends came to 15 bases. CDR1 SNHLY and CDR2 FYNNEI come from the germline V gene. The DNA of the CDR3 is TGTGCCAGCAGTGCAGGGGCTGGTCTCAACGAGCAGTACTTC. Protein product: CASSAGAGLNEQYF.

The gene calls are TRBV5-1 and TRBJ1-1; 7 bases line up with TRBD1. Per the germline V gene, CDR1 is SGHRS and CDR2 is YFSETQ. Unmatched junction bases numbered 17, after V lost 7 bases and J lost 2 bases. This CDR3 has 17 residues. This CDR3 is CASRDNRGRAPNTEAFF. CDR3 DNA: TGCGCCAGCCGCGATAACAGGGGACGGGCACCCAACACTGAAGCTTTCTTT.

The chain recombines TRBV9 with TRBJ2-1; D is unresolved. V was trimmed by 0 bases and J by 5 bases, leaving 9 bases between them. The CDR3 has 14 residues. The germline CDR1 and CDR2 sequences are SGDLS and YYNGEE. CDR3 amino acids: CASSVEWLDNEQFF. In DNA form, the CDR3 reads TGTGCCAGCAGCGTAGAGTGGCTCGACAATGAGCAGTTCTTC.

This clonotype was found a few times. V gene TRBV7-6 combines with J gene TRBJ2-1; TRBD2 agrees at 8 bases. Unmatched junction bases numbered 8, after V lost 3 bases and J lost 7 bases. CDR1 and CDR2 (germline): SGHVS, FNYEAQ. The CDR3 runs 15 residues. The CDR3 DNA sequence: TGTGCCAGCAGCTTCCTAGCGGGCCCAAGGAATGAGCAGTTCTTC. This sequence encodes CASSFLAGPRNEQFF. The full variable domain, its missing parts supplied by reference TRBV7-6 and TRBJ2-1, is GAGVSQSPRYKVTKRGQDVALRCDPISGHVSLYWYRQALGQGPEFLTYFNYEAQQDKSGLPNDRFSAERPEGSISTLTIQRTEQRDSAMYRCASSFLAGPRNEQFFGPGTRLTVL.